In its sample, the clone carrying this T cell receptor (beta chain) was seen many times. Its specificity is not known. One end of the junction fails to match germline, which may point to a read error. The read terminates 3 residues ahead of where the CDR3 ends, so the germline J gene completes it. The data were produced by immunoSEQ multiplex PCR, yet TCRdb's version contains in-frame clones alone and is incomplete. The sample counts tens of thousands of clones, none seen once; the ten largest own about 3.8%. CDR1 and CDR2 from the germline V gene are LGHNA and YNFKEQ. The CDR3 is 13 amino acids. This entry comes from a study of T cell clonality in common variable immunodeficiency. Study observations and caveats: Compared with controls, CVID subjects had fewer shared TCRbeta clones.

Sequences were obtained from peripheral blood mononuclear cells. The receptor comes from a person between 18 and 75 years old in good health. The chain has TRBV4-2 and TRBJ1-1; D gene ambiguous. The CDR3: CASSLQSNTEAFF. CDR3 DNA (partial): TGCGCCAGCAGCTTACAGAGTAACACTGAA.